This T cell receptor beta chain stems from a study of identical twins. Ten or more counts support this clonotype. This CDR3 spans 16 amino acids. Trimming removed 0 bases at V and 0 bases at J, with 9 bases between. Germline V CDR1 and CDR2: LGHDT, YNNKEL (reference sequence). A single record per CDR3 protein comes from TCRdb applying MiXCR to the 5' RACE reads. The top ten clones hold under 15% of a sample with some 730,000 distinct CDR3 sequences, about 20% of them seen once. Separately, the same data were catalogued under a study of T cells expressing NK-cell markers.

The sample comprised PBMCs. This receptor was obtained from a woman aged 18-29 years in good health. The J gene is TRBJ1-3, the V gene TRBV3-1, with D unclear. DNA of the CDR3: TGTGCCAGCAGCCAAGATCGCGGAGTCTCTGGAAACACCATATATTTT. It codes for CASSQDRGVSGNTIYF.